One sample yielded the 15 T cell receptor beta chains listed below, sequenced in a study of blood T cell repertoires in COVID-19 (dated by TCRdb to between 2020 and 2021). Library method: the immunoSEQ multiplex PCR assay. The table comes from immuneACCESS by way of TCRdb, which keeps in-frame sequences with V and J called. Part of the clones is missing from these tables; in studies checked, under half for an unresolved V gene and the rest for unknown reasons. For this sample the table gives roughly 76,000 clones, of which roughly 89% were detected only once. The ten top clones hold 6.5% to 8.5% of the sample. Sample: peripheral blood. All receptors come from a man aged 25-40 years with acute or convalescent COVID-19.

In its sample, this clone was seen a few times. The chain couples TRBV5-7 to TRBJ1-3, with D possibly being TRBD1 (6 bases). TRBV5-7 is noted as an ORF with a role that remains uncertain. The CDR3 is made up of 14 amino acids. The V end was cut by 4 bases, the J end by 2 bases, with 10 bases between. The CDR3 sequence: CASSPTGPGNTIYF. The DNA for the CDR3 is TGTGCCAGCAGCCCGACAGGTCCTGGAAACACCATATATTTT.

CDR3 residues: CATSDLAGDQETQYF. The CDR3 DNA reads TGTGCCACCAGTGATTTAGCGGGAGACCAAGAGACCCAGTACTTC. J is TRBJ2-5 and V is TRBV24-1; 8 nucleotides align to TRBD2. The CDR3 is made up of 15 amino acids. Per germline, CDR1 KGHDR and CDR2 SFDVKD. V was pared by 1 base and J by 0 bases, with 0 bases of the junction left unmatched.

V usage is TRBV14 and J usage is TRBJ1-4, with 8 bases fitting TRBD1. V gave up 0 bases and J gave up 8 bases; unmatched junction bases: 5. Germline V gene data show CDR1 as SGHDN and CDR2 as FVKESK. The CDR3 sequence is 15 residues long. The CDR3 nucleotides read TGTGCCAGCAGCCAAGAAACAGGGGGAAGGGAAAAACTGTTTTTT. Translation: CASSQETGGREKLFF.

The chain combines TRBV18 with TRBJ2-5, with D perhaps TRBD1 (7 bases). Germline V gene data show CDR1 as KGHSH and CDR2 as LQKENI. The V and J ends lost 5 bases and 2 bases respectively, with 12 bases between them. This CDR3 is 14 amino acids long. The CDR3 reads CASSSAGQQETQYF. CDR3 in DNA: TGTGCCAGCTCATCCGCGGGACAGCAAGAGACCCAGTACTTC.

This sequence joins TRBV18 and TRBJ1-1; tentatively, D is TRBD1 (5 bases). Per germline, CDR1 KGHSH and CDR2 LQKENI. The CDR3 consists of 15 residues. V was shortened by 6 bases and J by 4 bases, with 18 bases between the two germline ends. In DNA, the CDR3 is TGTGCCAGCTCTTTACAGACATCGGGGGGCACTGAAGCTTTCTTT. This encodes CASSLQTSGGTEAFF.

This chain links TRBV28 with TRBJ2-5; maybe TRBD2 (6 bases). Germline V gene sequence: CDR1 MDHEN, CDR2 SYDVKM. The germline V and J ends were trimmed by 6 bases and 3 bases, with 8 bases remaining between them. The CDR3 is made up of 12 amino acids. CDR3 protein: CASREGKETQYF. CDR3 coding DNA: TGTGCCAGCAGGGAGGGCAAAGAGACCCAGTACTTC.

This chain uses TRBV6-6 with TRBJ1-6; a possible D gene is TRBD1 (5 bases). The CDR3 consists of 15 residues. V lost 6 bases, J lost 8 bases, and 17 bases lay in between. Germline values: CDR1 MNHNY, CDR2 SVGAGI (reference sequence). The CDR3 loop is CASRGQQNLDSPLHF. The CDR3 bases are TGTGCCAGCAGGGGGCAACAGAATCTTGATTCACCCCTCCACTTT.

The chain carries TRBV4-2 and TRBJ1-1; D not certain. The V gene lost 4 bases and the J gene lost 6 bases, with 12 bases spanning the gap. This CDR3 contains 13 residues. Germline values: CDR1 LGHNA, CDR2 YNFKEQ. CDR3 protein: CASSRDWRAEAFF. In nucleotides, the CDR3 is TGTGCCAGCAGCCGCGATTGGCGGGCTGAAGCTTTCTTT.

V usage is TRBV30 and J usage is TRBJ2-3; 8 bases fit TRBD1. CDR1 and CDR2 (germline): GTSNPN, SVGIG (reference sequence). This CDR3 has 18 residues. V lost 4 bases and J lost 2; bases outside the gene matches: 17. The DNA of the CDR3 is TGTGCCTGGACTAAGACAGGGGACCTTACCTGGTCCACAGATACGCAGTATTTT. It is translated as CAWTKTGDLTWSTDTQYF.

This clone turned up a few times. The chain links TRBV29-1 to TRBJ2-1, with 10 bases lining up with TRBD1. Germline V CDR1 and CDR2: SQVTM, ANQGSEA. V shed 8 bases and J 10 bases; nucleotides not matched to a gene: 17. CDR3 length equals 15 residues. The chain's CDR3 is CSSQELRQGAGEQFF. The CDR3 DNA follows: TGCAGCTCCCAGGAACTCAGACAGGGGGCTGGAGAGCAGTTCTTC.

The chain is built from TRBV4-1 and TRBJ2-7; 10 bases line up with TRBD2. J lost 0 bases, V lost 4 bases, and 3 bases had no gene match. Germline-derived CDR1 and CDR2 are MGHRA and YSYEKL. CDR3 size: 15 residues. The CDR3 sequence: CASSRAGGSSYEQYF. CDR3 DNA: TGCGCCAGCAGCCGAGCGGGAGGGAGCTCCTACGAGCAGTACTTC.

This CDR3 is CASSARTGGHVDIQYF. For the CDR3, the DNA is TGTGCCAGCAGTGCTCGTACAGGGGGCCACGTTGACATTCAGTACTTC. The chain employs TRBV25-1 and TRBJ2-4; 9 bases fit TRBD1. With 4 bases clipped from V and 8 bases from J, the junction kept 12 bases outside the gene matches. The germline V gene encodes CDR1 MGHDK and CDR2 SYGVNS. This CDR3 region has 16 residues.

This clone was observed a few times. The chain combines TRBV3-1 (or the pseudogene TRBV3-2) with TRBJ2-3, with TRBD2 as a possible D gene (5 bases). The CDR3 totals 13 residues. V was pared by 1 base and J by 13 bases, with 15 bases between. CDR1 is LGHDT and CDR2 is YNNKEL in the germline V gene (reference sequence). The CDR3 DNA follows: TGTGCCAGCAGCCAAGGTAGTTTGGGGAGTGAGTATTTT. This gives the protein CASSQGSLGSEYF.

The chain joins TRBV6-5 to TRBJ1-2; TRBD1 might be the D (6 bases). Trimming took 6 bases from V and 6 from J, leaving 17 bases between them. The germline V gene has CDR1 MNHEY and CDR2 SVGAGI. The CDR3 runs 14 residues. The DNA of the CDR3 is TGTGCCAGCAGCTATGGAGGCAACAGGGATGGCTACACCTTC. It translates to CASSYGGNRDGYTF.

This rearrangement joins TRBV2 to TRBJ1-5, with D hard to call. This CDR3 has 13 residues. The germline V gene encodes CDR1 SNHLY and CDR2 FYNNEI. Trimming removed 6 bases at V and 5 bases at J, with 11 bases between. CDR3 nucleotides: TGTGCCAGCAGCTTTGCCTTAGATCAGCCCCAGCATTTT. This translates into CASSFALDQPQHF.